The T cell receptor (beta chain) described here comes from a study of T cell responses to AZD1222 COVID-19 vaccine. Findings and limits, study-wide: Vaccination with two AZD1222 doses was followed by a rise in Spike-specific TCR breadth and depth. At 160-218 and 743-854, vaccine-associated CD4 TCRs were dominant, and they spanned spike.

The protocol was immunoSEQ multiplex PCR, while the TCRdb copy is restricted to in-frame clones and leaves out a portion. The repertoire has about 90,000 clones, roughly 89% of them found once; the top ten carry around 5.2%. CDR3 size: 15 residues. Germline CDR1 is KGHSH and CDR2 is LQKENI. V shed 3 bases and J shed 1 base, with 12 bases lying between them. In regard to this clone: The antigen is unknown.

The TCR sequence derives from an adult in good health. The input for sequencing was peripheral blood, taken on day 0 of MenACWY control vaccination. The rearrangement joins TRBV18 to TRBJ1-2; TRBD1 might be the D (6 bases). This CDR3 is CASSPSQGGNYGYTF. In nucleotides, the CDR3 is TGTGCCAGCTCACCCTCCCAAGGGGGTAACTATGGCTACACCTTC.